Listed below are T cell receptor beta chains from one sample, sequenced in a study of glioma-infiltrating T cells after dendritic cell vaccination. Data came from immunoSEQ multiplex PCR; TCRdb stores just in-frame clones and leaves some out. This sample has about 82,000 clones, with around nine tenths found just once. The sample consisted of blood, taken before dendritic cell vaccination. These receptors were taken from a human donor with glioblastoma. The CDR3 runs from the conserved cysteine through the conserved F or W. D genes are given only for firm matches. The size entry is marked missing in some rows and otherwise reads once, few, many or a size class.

CDR3: CASSTGQGAYEQYF
DNA: TGTGCCAGCTCAACGGGACAGGGGGCTTACGAGCAGTACTTC
J: TRBJ2-7
size: -
D: TRBD1
V: TRBV18

CDR3: CASSSTGTGGPNTEAFF
DNA: TGTGCCAGCAGCTCAACCGGGACAGGGGGCCCGAACACTGAAGCTTTCTTT
J: TRBJ1-1
size: -
D: TRBD1
V: TRBV11-1

CDR3: CASSLWGQSYEQYF
DNA: TGTGCCAGCAGCTTATGGGGACAGAGCTACGAGCAGTACTTC
J: TRBJ2-7
size: -
D: TRBD1
V: TRBV11-2

CDR3: CASSAGGGLGELFF
DNA: TGTGCCAGCAGCGCCGGGGGAGGGCTCGGGGAGCTGTTTTTT
J: TRBJ2-2
size: -
D: TRBD2
V: TRBV9

CDR3: CASSPKGGFPEAFF
DNA: TGTGCCAGCAGTCCCAAAGGGGGTTTTCCTGAAGCTTTCTTT
J: TRBJ1-1
size: -
D: -
V: TRBV27

CDR3: CASSPTQGVGPNEKLFF
DNA: TGTGCCAGCTCACCAACACAGGGGGTCGGACCTAATGAAAAACTGTTTTTT
J: TRBJ1-4
size: -
D: TRBD1
V: TRBV18

CDR3: CAWSVRRGGPADTQYF
DNA: TGTGCCTGGAGTGTACGGCGCGGGGGGCCCGCAGATACGCAGTATTTT
J: TRBJ2-3
size: -
D: TRBD2
V: TRBV30

CDR3: CASKATGWGGNQPQHF
DNA: TGTGCCAGTAAAGCGACAGGGTGGGGAGGCAATCAGCCCCAGCATTTT
J: TRBJ1-5
size: -
D: TRBD1
V: TRBV19

CDR3: CASRAVGGETQYF
DNA: TGTGCCAGCAGAGCTGTGGGCGGGGAGACCCAGTACTTC
J: TRBJ2-5
size: -
D: -
V: TRBV6-5

CDR3: CASSFGTGFQETQYF
DNA: TGTGCCAGCAGCTTCGGGACAGGATTTCAAGAGACCCAGTACTTC
J: TRBJ2-5
size: once
D: TRBD1
V: TRBV5-4

CDR3: CASIPKGEDTQYF
DNA: TGTGCCAGCATTCCCAAGGGAGAGGATACGCAGTATTTT
J: TRBJ2-3
size: few
D: -
V: TRBV11-3

CDR3: CASSPDGDKYNEQFF
DNA: TGTGCCAGCAGTCCCGACGGGGATAAGTACAATGAGCAGTTCTTC
J: TRBJ2-1
size: -
D: -
V: TRBV6-1

CDR3: CASSTETGQGVYEQYF
DNA: TGTGCCAGCAGTACAGAAACGGGACAGGGTGTCTACGAGCAGTACTTC
J: TRBJ2-7
size: -
D: TRBD1
V: TRBV6-7

CDR3: CASSQERVGEKLFF
DNA: TGTGCCAGCAGCCAAGAGAGGGTCGGTGAAAAACTGTTTTTT
J: TRBJ1-4
size: -
D: -
V: TRBV2

CDR3: CASSSGRRRDNEQFF
DNA: TGTGCCAGCAGCTCCGGTCGTCGTCGTGACAATGAGCAGTTCTTC
J: TRBJ2-1
size: -
D: -
V: TRBV13

CDR3: CAISPLDSTYEQYF
DNA: TGTGCCATCAGCCCCCTAGATTCGACCTACGAGCAGTACTTC
J: TRBJ2-7
size: once
D: -
V: TRBV10-3

CDR3: CASSPRTSGRLEQFF
DNA: TGTGCCAGCAGCCCCCGGACTAGCGGGAGATTAGAGCAGTTCTTC
J: TRBJ2-1
size: few
D: TRBD2
V: TRBV9

CDR3: CASSVDRGRTEAFF
DNA: TGTGCCAGCAGCGTGGACAGGGGGCGGACTGAAGCTTTCTTT
J: TRBJ1-1
size: -
D: TRBD1
V: TRBV5-6

CDR3: CAWMDRGAVGYEQYF
DNA: TGTGCCTGGATGGACAGGGGTGCGGTTGGCTACGAGCAGTACTTC
J: TRBJ2-7
size: -
D: TRBD1
V: TRBV30

CDR3: CAWRTGGRRYEQYF
DNA: TGTGCCTGGAGGACGGGGGGCCGACGCTACGAGCAGTACTTC
J: TRBJ2-7
size: once
D: -
V: TRBV30

CDR3: CASSRAGSGNTIYF
DNA: TGTGCCAGCAGCCGAGCAGGGTCTGGAAACACCATATATTTT
J: TRBJ1-3
size: once
D: -
V: TRBV6-5

CDR3: CASSPQGTDYGYTF
DNA: TGTGCCAGCAGCCCCCAGGGGACAGACTATGGCTACACCTTC
J: TRBJ1-2
size: -
D: TRBD1
V: TRBV27

CDR3: CASSFGGRETQYF
DNA: TGTGCCAGCAGCTTTGGGGGCCGAGAGACCCAGTACTTC
J: TRBJ2-5
size: -
D: -
V: TRBV5-5

CDR3: CASSNHGTKIGYGYTF
DNA: TGTGCCAGCAGTAACCACGGGACAAAAATTGGCTATGGCTACACCTTC
J: TRBJ1-2
size: -
D: -
V: TRBV27

CDR3: CASSQGSGGTDTQYF
DNA: TGTGCCAGCTCACAAGGAAGCGGGGGGACAGATACGCAGTATTTT
J: TRBJ2-3
size: -
D: TRBD2
V: TRBV18

CDR3: CAWSVQGVMNTEAFF
DNA: TGTGCCTGGAGTGTACAGGGGGTTATGAACACTGAAGCTTTCTTT
J: TRBJ1-1
size: -
D: TRBD1
V: TRBV30

CDR3: CASSTTSGRAGELFF
DNA: TGCGCCAGCAGCACAACTAGCGGGAGAGCCGGGGAGCTGTTTTTT
J: TRBJ2-2
size: -
D: TRBD2
V: TRBV5-1

CDR3: CASSVGASQETQYF
DNA: TGTGCCAGCAGCGTCGGAGCTAGCCAAGAGACCCAGTACTTC
J: TRBJ2-5
size: -
D: -
V: TRBV11-2

CDR3: CSVRDTDYGYTF
DNA: TGCAGCGTCCGGGACACGGACTATGGCTACACCTTC
J: TRBJ1-2
size: -
D: -
V: TRBV29-1

CDR3: CASTEGGSVETQYF
DNA: TGTGCCAGCACCGAAGGGGGTAGCGTGGAGACCCAGTACTTC
J: TRBJ2-5
size: few
D: -
V: TRBV6-1

CDR3: CATSRDHAMREQFF
DNA: TGTGCCACCAGCAGAGACCACGCGATGCGTGAGCAGTTCTTC
J: TRBJ2-1
size: -
D: -
V: TRBV15

CDR3: CASRRGPQETQYF
DNA: TGTGCCAGCAGGCGGGGGCCCCAAGAGACCCAGTACTTC
J: TRBJ2-5
size: -
D: -
V: TRBV7-2

CDR3: CASSLGGGYTYNEQFF
DNA: TGCGCCAGCAGCTTGGGGGGAGGGTATACCTACAATGAGCAGTTCTTC
J: TRBJ2-1
size: -
D: TRBD2
V: TRBV5-1

CDR3: CASSPLGTGVNEQFF
DNA: TGTGCCAGCAGTCCCCTCGGGACAGGGGTCAATGAGCAGTTCTTC
J: TRBJ2-1
size: -
D: TRBD1
V: TRBV6-1

CDR3: CASSPQQGNGANVLTF
DNA: TGTGCCAGCAGCCCCCAACAGGGGAATGGGGCCAACGTCCTGACTTTC
J: TRBJ2-6
size: -
D: TRBD1
V: TRBV7-3

CDR3: CASSPRTGEAEAFF
DNA: TGTGCCAGCAGCCCGAGGACAGGGGAAGCTGAAGCTTTCTTT
J: TRBJ1-1
size: -
D: TRBD1
V: TRBV11-3

CDR3: CASSELPRVDNSPLHF
DNA: TGTGCCAGCAGTGAACTCCCCAGGGTAGATAATTCCCCCCTCCACTTT
J: TRBJ1-6
size: -
D: -
V: TRBV2

CDR3: CASSQTGTEEQETQYF
DNA: TGTGCCAGCAGCCAGACCGGGACAGAAGAACAAGAGACCCAGTACTTC
J: TRBJ2-5
size: -
D: TRBD1
V: TRBV4-2

CDR3: CASRAGAVEGYTF
DNA: TGTGCCAGCAGGGCGGGAGCCGTCGAGGGCTACACCTTC
J: TRBJ1-2
size: -
D: -
V: TRBV7-9

CDR3: CASSYPGRAAEAFF
DNA: TGCGCCAGCAGTTACCCCGGCAGGGCGGCTGAAGCTTTCTTT
J: TRBJ1-1
size: -
D: -
V: TRBV5-1

CDR3: CAISAETGEGGYTF
DNA: TGTGCCATCAGTGCGGAGACAGGGGAGGGTGGCTACACCTTC
J: TRBJ1-2
size: -
D: TRBD1
V: TRBV10-3

CDR3: CAGSWTGVNQPQHF
DNA: TGTGCCGGCAGTTGGACAGGGGTTAATCAGCCCCAGCATTTT
J: TRBJ1-5
size: -
D: TRBD1
V: TRBV6-5

CDR3: CASNQGTGNTEAFF
DNA: TGTGCCAGTAACCAAGGGACAGGGAACACTGAAGCTTTCTTT
J: TRBJ1-1
size: -
D: TRBD1
V: TRBV19

CDR3: CASSSQGAPGNTIYF
DNA: TGTGCCAGCAGCTCACAGGGGGCGCCTGGAAACACCATATATTTT
J: TRBJ1-3
size: -
D: TRBD1
V: TRBV2

CDR3: CASSLAGKRAYEQYF
DNA: TGTGCCAGCAGCTTAGCCGGGAAAAGGGCCTACGAGCAGTACTTC
J: TRBJ2-7
size: -
D: -
V: TRBV11-2

CDR3: CASSRWGTSGGAAPSTDTQYF
DNA: TGTGCCAGCAGCCGATGGGGGACTAGCGGGGGGGCCGCACCTAGCACAGATACGCAGTATTTT
J: TRBJ2-3
size: -
D: TRBD2
V: TRBV27

CDR3: CASSPTASDYNEQFF
DNA: TGTGCCAGCAGCCCAACGGCTAGCGATTACAATGAGCAGTTCTTC
J: TRBJ2-1
size: once
D: -
V: TRBV7-8

CDR3: CASSSSAGEQYF
DNA: TGTGCCAGCAGTTCCTCAGCGGGCGAGCAGTACTTC
J: TRBJ2-7
size: -
D: -
V: TRBV6-5